The 32 T cell receptor beta chains presented below share a single source sample, sequenced in a study of CD8+ T cells in alopecia areata. Treatment defined: oral pan-JAK inhibitor, 5-10 mg twice daily. After isolation, RNA underwent reverse transcription to generate cDNA as the sequencing template. Only in-frame clones appear in the TCRdb table, and some are missing; sequencing was by immunoSEQ multiplex PCR. The table includes fewer than 150,000 clones, roughly 82% detected once. Sample: CD8+ T cells sorted from blood, taken at week 4, from a patient treated with tofacitinib. The receptors derive from a human donor with alopecia areata.

The chain employs TRBV6-6 and TRBJ2-1; D unclear. This CDR3 is 15 amino acids long. Germline V gene data show CDR1 as MNHNY and CDR2 as SVGAGI (reference sequence). Between the trimmed V and J ends, which lost 6 bases and 0 bases, there was a span of 12 bases. In nucleotides, the CDR3 is TGTGCCAGCAGCCCAGTTAGGAGCTCCTACAATGAGCAGTTCTTC. Protein: CASSPVRSSYNEQFF.

This chain links TRBV4-2 with TRBJ2-7; the D gene is possibly TRBD2 (5 bases). V gave up 3 bases and J gave up 3 bases, with 12 bases separating them. CDR1 and CDR2 (germline): LGHNA, YNFKEQ. This CDR3 is built from 14 residues. CDR3 sequence (DNA): TGTGCCAGCAGCCAGGAGGTCCGGGTCTACGAGCAGTACTTC. Translated: CASSQEVRVYEQYF.

V gene TRBV29-1 combines with J gene TRBJ2-1; 8 bases are shared with TRBD1. The CDR3 length is 13 residues. J gave up 5 bases and V 5 bases, and 5 bases lay outside the gene matches. Germline CDR1 reads SQVTM; CDR2 reads ANQGSEA. For the CDR3, the DNA is TGCAGCGTTTTGGACAGGGTTAACAATGAGCAGTTCTTC. Its translation: CSVLDRVNNEQFF.

This clone has just a few counts. V gene TRBV4-3 combines with J gene TRBJ2-7; 10 positions agree with TRBD1. After removal of 1 base from V and 2 bases from J, the junction contained 2 bases not matched to a gene. Per germline, CDR1 LGHNA and CDR2 YSLEER. The CDR3 has 15 residues. The CDR3 region has the DNA TGCGCCAGCAGCCAAGGGACAGGGGGTACCTACGAGCAGTACTTC. Residues: CASSQGTGGTYEQYF.

The gene calls are TRBV5-6 and TRBJ2-6; TRBD1 matches at 11 bases. The CDR3 length is 18 residues. CDR1 SGHDT and CDR2 YYEEEE come from the germline V gene. Trimming at V came to 2 bases and at J to 0 bases, leaving 4 bases not matched to a gene. The CDR3 coding sequence is TGTGCCAGCAGCTTTGGGACAGGGGGATTCTCTGGGGCCAACGTCCTGACTTTC. This translates into CASSFGTGGFSGANVLTF.

The gene calls are TRBV15 and TRBJ1-1, with TRBD1 matching over 7 bases. CDR3 length equals 14 residues. Germline CDR1 LNHNV, CDR2 YYDKDF (reference sequence). The V gene end was trimmed by 5 bases and the J gene end by 4 bases; junction bases not matched to a gene: 7. Here the CDR3 DNA reads TGTGCCACCAGCCCGCGTTCAGGGGGCACTGAAGCTTTCTTT. Its translation: CATSPRSGGTEAFF.

This sequence joins TRBV19 and TRBJ2-2; TRBD1 matches at 7 bases. Germline V gene lookup returns CDR1 LNHDA and CDR2 SQIVND (reference sequence). With 7 bases clipped from V and 3 bases from J, the junction kept 5 bases outside the gene matches. This CDR3 contains 14 residues. The CDR3 DNA is TGTGCCAGTACCCATGGACAGGACACCGGGGAGCTGTTTTTT. This translates into CASTHGQDTGELFF. The full variable domain, rest sourced from reference TRBV19 and TRBJ2-2, is DGGITQSPKYLFRKEGQNVTLSCEQNLNHDAMYWYRQDPGQGLRLIYYSQIVNDFQKGDIAEGYSVSREKKESFPLTVTSAQKNPTAFYLCASTHGQDTGELFFGEGSRLTVL.

The chain joins TRBV7-9 to TRBJ2-5, with D hard to call. The DNA matches TRBJ2-7 better at its end, which makes the J call doubtful. The CDR3 covers 15 residues. CDR1 and CDR2 from the germline V gene are SEHNR and FQNEAQ (reference sequence). CDR3 region: CASSHSTHSSYEQYF. CDR3 DNA: TGTGCCAGCAGCCACAGTACCCACAGCTCCTACGAGCAGTACTTC.

V is TRBV27 and J is TRBJ2-1, with a tentative D call TRBD2 (6 bases). This CDR3 region has 12 residues. CDR1 MNHEY and CDR2 SMNVEV come from the germline V gene (reference sequence). Between the trimmed V and J ends, which lost 3 bases and 10 bases, there was a span of 10 bases. CDR3 region: CASSLDAGEQFF. CDR3 nucleotides: TGTGCCAGCAGTTTGGACGCGGGGGAGCAGTTCTTC.

V usage is TRBV2 and J usage is TRBJ2-5; 10 bases line up with TRBD2. The CDR3 runs 14 residues. In germline, CDR1 is SNHLY, CDR2 FYNNEI. The V segment lost 7 bases and the J segment 3 bases; nucleotides outside the gene matches: 5. CDR3 coding DNA: TGTGCCAGCATCCTGAGCGGGGGGGAAGAGACCCAGTACTTC. This gives the protein CASILSGGEETQYF.

In its sample, this clone was seen a few times. This rearrangement joins TRBV5-1 to TRBJ2-1, with 7 positions matching TRBD1. This CDR3 is 17 amino acids long. CDR1 is SGHRS, CDR2 YFSETQ, per germline. V trimming: 0 bases; J trimming: 1 base; junction bases outside the gene matches: 7. CDR3 in amino acids: CASSLGTGDTSYNEQFF. CDR3 DNA sequence: TGCGCCAGCAGCTTGGGAACAGGGGATACATCCTACAATGAGCAGTTCTTC.

V is TRBV27 and J is TRBJ2-2; 8 nucleotides align to TRBD2. The V gene's germline CDR1 is MNHEY and CDR2 SMNVEV (reference sequence). V lost 4 bases to trimming and J lost 2 bases; unmatched junction nucleotides: 6. CDR3 length: 16 amino acids. CDR3 residues: CASSWGTRVNTGELFF. In DNA form, the CDR3 reads TGTGCCAGCAGTTGGGGGACTAGAGTAAACACCGGGGAGCTGTTTTTT.

In DNA, the CDR3 is TGTGCCTGGAGTGTACCCCTTCGACTAGCGGGGGAGGATGAGCAGTACTTC. It yields the protein CAWSVPLRLAGEDEQYF. The rearrangement links TRBV30 to TRBJ2-7; TRBD2 matches at 12 bases. Germline CDR1 reads GTSNPN; CDR2 reads SVGIG (reference sequence). V lost 0 bases and J lost 7; bases outside the gene matches: 13. The CDR3 consists of 17 residues.

V usage is TRBV14 and J usage is TRBJ2-5; weak D call: TRBD2 (6 bases). Trimming removed 4 bases at V and 0 bases at J, with 15 bases between. This CDR3 region has 16 residues. Germline CDR1 SGHDN, CDR2 FVKESK. CDR3 coding DNA: TGTGCCAGCAGCCGGAGGGAGCCCCCGTACCAAGAGACCCAGTACTTC. Encoded protein: CASSRREPPYQETQYF.

V is TRBV19 and J is TRBJ2-1; D is unresolved. The CDR3 runs to 17 residues. V lost 2 bases and J 3 bases, leaving 17 bases between the germline ends. Germline V gene lookup returns CDR1 LNHDA and CDR2 SQIVND (reference sequence). CDR3 in DNA: TGTGCCAGTAGTATAAGTATCGCGGATATCGTCTACAATGAGCAGTTCTTC. Amino acid sequence: CASSISIADIVYNEQFF.

The V and J genes are TRBV11-2 and TRBJ2-1; 8 bases map to TRBD2. V trimming: 1 base; J trimming: 2 bases; junction bases outside the gene matches: 7. The CDR3 runs to 17 residues. Germline assignment: CDR1 SGHAT and CDR2 FQNNGV. Here the CDR3 DNA reads TGTGCCAGCAGCTTAGGTGTAGGGCGGGGGGCCTACAATGAGCAGTTCTTC. Protein product: CASSLGVGRGAYNEQFF.

The V and J genes are TRBV14 and TRBJ1-2; D uncertain. CDR1 is SGHDN, CDR2 FVKESK, per germline. Trimming took off 5 bases at V and 0 bases at J, with 13 bases between the two ends. The CDR3 sequence is 15 residues long. CDR3 DNA sequence: TGTGCCAGCAGCAGCGAGCGACAAGCTAACTATGGCTACACCTTC. Translating gives CASSSERQANYGYTF.

This clone has more than one count but fewer than ten. The chain combines TRBV7-6 with TRBJ2-3; 7 bases match TRBD1. V dropped 5 bases and J dropped 4; count of bases not matched to a gene: 12. This CDR3 region has 16 residues. CDR1 is SGHVS, CDR2 FNYEAQ, per germline. The CDR3 bases are TGTGCCAGCAGCCTACGAGCAAGGGGGCCGGCAGATACGCAGTATTTT. Translation gives CASSLRARGPADTQYF.

Here the CDR3 reads CASSSPGPYEQYF. The CDR3, as DNA: TGTGCCAGCAGTTCTCCGGGACCCTACGAGCAGTACTTC. The chain recombines TRBV27 with TRBJ2-7; D may match TRBD1 or TRBD2 (5 bases each). CDR1 is MNHEY, CDR2 SMNVEV, per germline (reference sequence). The CDR3 extends over 13 amino acids. Trimming took off 4 bases at V and 2 bases at J, with 9 bases between the two ends.

The chain uses TRBV11-3 and TRBJ2-6, with D unclear. The CDR3 loop spans 14 amino acids. Germline-derived CDR1 and CDR2 are SGHNT and YENEEA. Between the trimmed V and J ends, which lost 0 bases and 4 bases, there was a span of 4 bases. In nucleotides, the CDR3 is TGTGCCAGCAGCTTAGACCCGGGGGCCAACGTCCTGACTTTC. Protein: CASSLDPGANVLTF. The whole variable domain, remainder taken from reference TRBV11-3 and TRBJ2-6, is EAGVVQSPRYKIIEKKQPVAFWCNPISGHNTLYWYLQNLGQGPELLIRYENEEAVDDSQLPKDRFSAERLKGVDSTLKIQPAELGDSAVYLCASSLDPGANVLTFGAGSRLTVL.

V gene TRBV7-9 combines with J gene TRBJ2-7; D is undetermined. The CDR3 is 13 amino acids. V was shortened by 2 bases and J by 2 bases, with 7 bases between the two germline ends. CDR1 and CDR2 from the germline V gene are SEHNR and FQNEAQ (reference sequence). Here the CDR3 DNA reads TGTGCCAGCAGCTTACGCCAGACCTACGAGCAGTACTTC. Protein: CASSLRQTYEQYF.

V usage is TRBV2 and J usage is TRBJ2-5; 10 nucleotides match TRBD1. CDR1 SNHLY and CDR2 FYNNEI come from the germline V gene. V was pared by 6 bases and J by 5 bases, with 6 bases of the junction left unmatched. The CDR3 runs to 14 residues. CDR3 loop: CASSLTGGSETQYF. DNA for the CDR3: TGTGCCAGCAGCTTGACAGGGGGCAGTGAGACCCAGTACTTC.

The chain is built from TRBV4-1 and TRBJ1-1, with D maybe TRBD1 (6 bases). V gave up 4 bases and J gave up 7 bases, with 10 bases separating them. The germline gives CDR1 MGHRA, CDR2 YSYEKL. The CDR3 sequence is 12 residues long. The CDR3 DNA follows: TGCGCCAGCAGCCCGTGGACAGTTGAAGCTTTCTTT. Translating gives CASSPWTVEAFF.

The chain combines TRBV4-1 with TRBJ2-1, with 10 positions matching TRBD2. Trimming at V came to 5 bases and at J to 7 bases, leaving 11 bases not matched to a gene. The CDR3 length is 16 residues. Germline values: CDR1 MGHRA, CDR2 YSYEKL. This CDR3 is CASSSIGTSAWNEQFF. In DNA form, the CDR3 reads TGCGCCAGCAGCTCGATCGGGACTAGCGCTTGGAATGAGCAGTTCTTC.

The CDR3 spells CASSLDGGATSYEQYF. The CDR3 DNA reads TGTGCCAGCAGCTTAGATGGCGGGGCAACCTCCTACGAGCAGTACTTC. The V call is TRBV7-2, the J call TRBJ2-7; weak D call: TRBD2 (6 bases). The CDR3 covers 16 residues. The V gene's germline CDR1 is SGHTA and CDR2 FQGNSA. Deletions cut 1 base from V and 0 bases from J, with 13 bases between.

This CDR3 reads CASNKNGGARDTQYF. DNA of the CDR3: TGTGCCAGCAATAAGAATGGGGGGGCCCGTGATACGCAGTATTTT. The V call is TRBV27, the J call TRBJ2-3; maybe TRBD2 (7 bases). V gave up 7 bases and J gave up 6 bases, with 20 bases separating them. CDR1 and CDR2 from the germline V gene are MNHEY and SMNVEV (reference sequence). This CDR3 is 15 amino acids long.

The chain recombines TRBV4-2 with TRBJ2-1; D possibly corresponds to TRBD1 (5 bases). Trimming took off 0 bases at V and 8 bases at J, with 14 bases between the two ends. The CDR3 is 15 amino acids. Germline CDR1 and CDR2: LGHNA and YNFKEQ. The DNA of the CDR3 is TGTGCCAGCAGCCAAGAGGGGAAAGGGGCTGATGAGCAGTTCTTC. It codes for CASSQEGKGADEQFF.

A few counts support this clone. The chain has TRBV19 and TRBJ1-1; 12 nucleotides line up with TRBD1. This CDR3 has 14 residues. V lost 5 bases, J lost 4 bases, and 2 bases stayed unmatched. Germline loops: CDR1 LNHDA, CDR2 SQIVND (reference sequence). The CDR3 region is CASSPGQGATEAFF. CDR3 bases: TGTGCCAGTAGTCCGGGACAGGGGGCCACTGAAGCTTTCTTT.

This rearrangement joins TRBV9 to TRBJ2-1; a weak D match, TRBD2 (5 bases). Germline V gene lookup returns CDR1 SGDLS and CDR2 YYNGEE. The length of the CDR3 is 15 residues. V lost 0 bases and J 2 bases, leaving 9 bases between the germline ends. The CDR3 nucleotides are TGTGCCAGCAGCGTAGGTAGCGAGGCCTACAATGAGCAGTTCTTC. Its translation: CASSVGSEAYNEQFF.

CDR3 DNA sequence: TGTGCCAGCAGCTTAGCGGGCAGGGGTTATACTGAAGCTTTCTTT. Its protein product is CASSLAGRGYTEAFF. The chain uses TRBV7-2 and TRBJ1-1; maybe TRBD1 (6 bases). The CDR3 extends over 15 amino acids. Per the germline V gene, CDR1 is SGHTA and CDR2 is FQGNSA. Trimming stripped 0 bases from V and 5 bases from J, with 13 bases between.

V and J are TRBV5-1 and TRBJ2-1; the D gene is possibly TRBD1 (5 bases). CDR3 length: 12 residues. The ends were cut back, 4 bases at V and 7 bases at J, with 9 bases in the middle. CDR1 and CDR2 from the germline V gene are SGHRS and YFSETQ. The CDR3 spells CASSHQGNEQFF. CDR3 in DNA: TGCGCCAGCAGCCACCAGGGTAATGAGCAGTTCTTC.

CDR3 loop: CASSPRLAGVHLETQYF. The CDR3 DNA sequence: TGTGCCAGCAGCCCCAGACTAGCGGGGGTTCATTTAGAGACCCAGTACTTC. The V call is TRBV14, the J call TRBJ2-5; 12 bases map to TRBD2. The CDR3 has 17 amino acids. The V and J ends lost 4 bases and 4 bases, in that order; junction bases with no gene match: 10. Germline values: CDR1 SGHDN, CDR2 FVKESK.